These 2 T cell receptor beta chains came from one sample sequenced in a study of human T cells and chemical hapten exposure (dated by TCRdb to about 2021). The method was RACE. These reads were obtained on a NextSeq 500. TCRdb handled the public reads itself, with Q25 trimming in fastp and clone calling in MiXCR, and kept productive beta chains. Entries are consolidated by CDR3 protein sequence, retaining the most common genes and DNA. The sample table shows tens of thousands of distinct CDR3 sequences, and approximately 6.7% are seen once. The ten largest clones add up to under 2% of the sample. The time point label of this sample denotes: pre-sensitization, week 0. Interpreted using the paper, the treatment or condition label stands for: therapeutic diphenylcyclopropenone sensitization with weekly scalp DPC. The input for sequencing was whole blood, taken in connection with sensitization to the hapten diphenylcyclopropenone (DPC). These receptors were taken from a woman aged 25 to 45 with alopecia areata. Some clones in this sample may be carry-over from other donors' samples.

In this sample, this clonotype turned up many times. V and J are TRBV6-2 or TRBV6-3 and TRBJ2-2; D call uncertain. Trimming removed 2 bases at V and 0 bases at J, with 1 base between. CDR3 size: 13 residues. CDR1 and CDR2 from the germline V gene are MNHEY and SVGEGT. CDR3 coding DNA: TGTGCCAGCAGTTACACGAACACCGGGGAGCTGTTTTTT. Encoded protein: CASSYTNTGELFF.

This clonotype was seen a few times. The chain uses TRBV19 and TRBJ1-2; D gene unclear. Trimming removed 4 bases from V and 5 bases from J, with 11 bases in between. Germline V gives CDR1 LNHDA, CDR2 SQIVND (reference sequence). This CDR3 region has 13 residues. The CDR3 protein is CASSTMLGYGYTF. CDR3 bases: TGTGCCAGTAGTACCATGTTGGGATATGGCTACACCTTC.